One and the same sample provided the 8 T cell receptor beta chains below, sequenced in a study of blood T cell repertoires in COVID-19. The assay was immunoSEQ multiplex PCR, and TCRdb's table has in-frame clones only and misses some. The data contain 200,000 to 250,000 clones, 84% of them seen just once; the ten biggest clones take up around 2%. The material sequenced was PBMCs or T cells enriched from blood (not recorded which). These receptors all stem from a man aged 60 to 75 who had recovered from COVID-19.

This clone was seen more than once but under ten times. The V call is TRBV9, the J call TRBJ2-7; D perhaps matches TRBD2 (6 bases). This CDR3 is built from 14 residues. Germline CDR1 reads SGDLS; CDR2 reads YYNGEE. The ends were cut back, 4 bases at V and 2 bases at J, with 13 bases in the middle. The CDR3 nucleotides are TGTGCCAGCAGCCCTCGCGGGGAAACCTACGAGCAGTACTTC. Amino acids: CASSPRGETYEQYF. Variable domain in full (rest from reference TRBV9 and TRBJ2-7): DSGVTQTPKHLITATGQRVTLRCSPRSGDLSVYWYQQSLDQGLQFLIQYYNGEERAKGNILERFSAQQFPDLHSELNLSSLELGDSALYFCASSPRGETYEQYFGPGTRLTVT.

The chain combines TRBV11-1 with TRBJ1-2; TRBD1 aligns across 7 bases. There are 14 residues in the CDR3. The V and J ends lost 5 bases and 3 bases, in that order; junction bases with no gene match: 6. Germline CDR1 reads SGHAT; CDR2 reads FQDESV (reference sequence). CDR3 in DNA: TGTGCCAGCAGCCCTAACAGGGGTTACTATGGCTACACCTTC. It encodes CASSPNRGYYGYTF.

The chain employs TRBV5-1 and TRBJ2-1; a possible D gene is TRBD2 (6 bases). In germline, CDR1 is SGHRS, CDR2 YFSETQ. CDR3 length: 14 amino acids. The V and J ends lost 0 bases and 7 bases respectively, with 11 bases between them. CDR3 coding DNA: TGCGCCAGCAGCTTGGGCGGGGAAGGGAATGAGCAGTTCTTC. Residues: CASSLGGEGNEQFF.

The chain links TRBV6-5 to TRBJ2-7, with TRBD1 identical over 10 bases. CDR3 length: 15 amino acids. In germline, CDR1 is MNHEY, CDR2 SVGAGI. V gave up 2 bases and J gave up 5 bases; unmatched junction bases: 6. The CDR3 nucleotides read TGTGCCAGCAGTTACAGTGGGACAGGGGATAACGAGCAGTACTTC. This translates into CASSYSGTGDNEQYF.

This clone was seen a single time. The chain recombines TRBV7-3 with TRBJ1-1, with D possibly TRBD1 on 5 matching bases. This CDR3 comprises 16 residues. V lost 0 bases to trimming and J lost 5 bases, with 16 bases between them. Germline V CDR1 and CDR2: SGHTA, FQGTGA. DNA for the CDR3: TGTGCCAGCAGCTTAACGGCCAGGGCAAGTCGGACTGAAGCTTTCTTT. Encoded protein: CASSLTARASRTEAFF. The entire variable domain, with the rest obtained from reference TRBV7-3 and TRBJ1-1, is as follows: GAGVSQTPSNKVTEKGKYVELRCDPISGHTALYWYRQSLGQGPEFLIYFQGTGAADDSGLPNDRFFAVRPEGSVSTLKIQRTERGDSAVYLCASSLTARASRTEAFFGQGTRLTVV.

The gene calls are TRBV5-1 and TRBJ2-2, with D perhaps TRBD2 (7 bases). CDR3 length: 15 amino acids. V lost 4 bases, J lost 3 bases, and 13 bases lay in between. Germline V gives CDR1 SGHRS, CDR2 YFSETQ. The CDR3, as DNA: TGCGCCAGCAGCCTCTGGGGGGGCGACACCGGGGAGCTGTTTTTT. Its protein product is CASSLWGGDTGELFF.

This clone is a singleton in its sample. The V and J genes are TRBV5-5 and TRBJ2-1, with D possibly TRBD2 on 5 matching bases. In germline, CDR1 is SGHKS, CDR2 YYEKEE (reference sequence). V was clipped by 0 bases and J by 10 bases, with 14 bases between them. The CDR3 contains 14 residues. This CDR3 is CASSLDFGEGEQFF. CDR3 in DNA: TGTGCCAGCAGCTTGGACTTCGGGGAAGGAGAGCAGTTCTTC.

This clone was picked up a small number of times. The chain has TRBV29-1 and TRBJ1-2; 9 positions match TRBD1. This CDR3 spans 13 amino acids. Looked up from germline, CDR1 is SQVTM and CDR2 is ANQGSEA. J was trimmed by 5 bases and V by 5 bases; bases with no gene match: 6. CDR3 coding DNA: TGCAGCGTTAGGGACAGGGATCGATATGGCTACACCTTC. This codes for CSVRDRDRYGYTF.